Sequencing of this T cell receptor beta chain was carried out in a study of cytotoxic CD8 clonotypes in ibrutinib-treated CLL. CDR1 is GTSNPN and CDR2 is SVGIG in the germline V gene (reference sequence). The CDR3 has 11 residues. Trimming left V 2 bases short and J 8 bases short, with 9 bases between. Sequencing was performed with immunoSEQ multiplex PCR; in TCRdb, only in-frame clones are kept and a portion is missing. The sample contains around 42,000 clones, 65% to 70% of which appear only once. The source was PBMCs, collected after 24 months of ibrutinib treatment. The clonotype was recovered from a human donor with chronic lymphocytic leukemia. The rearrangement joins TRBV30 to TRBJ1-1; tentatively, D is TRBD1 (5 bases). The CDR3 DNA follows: TGTGCCTGGAGTTTGGGACTCGAAGCTTTCTTT. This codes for CAWSLGLEAFF. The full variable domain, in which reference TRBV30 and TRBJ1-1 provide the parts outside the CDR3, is SQTIHQWPATLVQPVGSPLSLECTVEGTSNPNLYWYRQAAGRGLQLLFYSVGIGQISSEVPQNLSASRPQDRQFILSSKKLLLSDSGFYLCAWSLGLEAFFGQGTRLTVV.